A selection of T cell receptor beta chains follows, all from one sample in a study of shared clonotypes between healthy human individuals. Libraries were prepared by immunoSEQ multiplex PCR; TCRdb keeps only in-frame clonotypes and omits some of them. Counted here are approximately 980,000 clones, roughly 72% occurring once; the ten biggest clones make up roughly 1.5%. Input material: memory CD4+ T cells sorted from blood. The receptor source for this set is a man aged 18-30 years in good health. The CDR3 runs from the conserved cysteine through the conserved F or W. The order of the fields is V gene, clone size, D gene, J gene, CDR3 protein, CDR3 DNA. D genes are given only for firm matches. Part of the rows lack a size; the others show once, few, many or a class for expanded clones.

V: TRBV29-1
size: .
D: .
J: TRBJ2-3
CDR3: CSVGEGVGDTQYF
DNA: TGCAGCGTTGGGGAAGGGGTCGGAGATACGCAGTATTTT

V: TRBV7-2
size: .
D: .
J: TRBJ2-7
CDR3: CASSPGEPYEQYF
DNA: TGTGCCAGCAGTCCTGGGGAGCCCTACGAGCAGTACTTC

V: TRBV6-6
size: .
D: .
J: TRBJ1-5
CDR3: CASSPDFSNQPQHF
DNA: TGTGCCAGCAGCCCGGACTTTAGCAATCAGCCCCAGCATTTT

V: TRBV5-6
size: .
D: TRBD1
J: TRBJ2-7
CDR3: CASSLGTGTEQYF
DNA: TGTGCCAGCAGCCTTGGGACAGGGACCGAGCAGTACTTC

V: TRBV5-1
size: once
D: TRBD2
J: TRBJ2-1
CDR3: CASRSGGYNEQFF
DNA: TGCGCCAGCAGAAGCGGGGGTTACAATGAGCAGTTCTTC

V: TRBV5-1
size: .
D: TRBD1
J: TRBJ1-1
CDR3: CASSPGTGGNTEAFF
DNA: TGCGCCAGCAGTCCCGGTACAGGGGGAAATACTGAAGCTTTCTTT

V: TRBV10-3
size: many
D: .
J: TRBJ1-6
CDR3: CASKQVISSNSPLHF
DNA: TGTGCCTCCAAACAAGTCATCTCGTCGAATTCACCCCTCCACTTT

V: TRBV5-1
size: .
D: TRBD2
J: TRBJ2-7
CDR3: CASCSPTSGETYEQYF
DNA: TGCGCCAGCTGTTCTCCGACTAGCGGGGAGACCTACGAGCAGTACTTC

V: TRBV7-2
size: .
D: TRBD1
J: TRBJ1-2
CDR3: CASSLAAGGTNYGYTF
DNA: TGTGCCAGCAGCTTAGCGGCAGGGGGAACTAACTATGGCTACACCTTC

V: TRBV6-1
size: .
D: .
J: TRBJ2-7
CDR3: CASSERARYEQYF
DNA: TGTGCCAGCAGTGAACGGGCAAGGTACGAGCAGTACTTC

V: TRBV12-5
size: .
D: .
J: TRBJ1-5
CDR3: CASVPGGVYQPQHF
DNA: TGTGCTAGTGTGCCGGGGGGCGTATATCAGCCCCAGCATTTT

V: TRBV2
size: many
D: TRBD1
J: TRBJ2-7
CDR3: CASSPLQGVRYF
DNA: TGTGCCAGCAGTCCCCTACAGGGGGTTCGGTACTTC

V: TRBV7-6
size: .
D: .
J: TRBJ2-7
CDR3: CASSLGVAGEHYEQYF
DNA: TGTGCCAGCAGCTTAGGTGTTGCAGGAGAACACTACGAGCAGTACTTC

V: TRBV5-1
size: once
D: .
J: TRBJ1-1
CDR3: CASSLAGGAHMNTEAFF
DNA: TGCGCCAGCAGCTTGGCCGGGGGGGCCCACATGAACACTGAAGCTTTCTTT

V: TRBV10-3
size: .
D: .
J: TRBJ1-1
CDR3: CAISERGTEAFF
DNA: TGTGCCATCAGTGAGCGGGGCACTGAAGCTTTCTTT

V: TRBV7-7
size: .
D: .
J: TRBJ2-3
CDR3: CASSEGTRSTDTQYF
DNA: TGTGCTAGCAGCGAAGGGACCCGCAGCACAGATACGCAGTATTTT

V: TRBV2
size: few
D: .
J: TRBJ2-1
CDR3: CASTLPGQTTNEQFF
DNA: TGTGCCAGCACCCTTCCAGGGCAGACTACCAATGAGCAGTTCTTC

V: TRBV6-5
size: few
D: .
J: TRBJ1-5
CDR3: CASSYSSGGQPQHF
DNA: TGTGCCAGCAGTTACTCGTCCGGGGGTCAGCCCCAGCATTTT

V: TRBV27
size: .
D: TRBD2
J: TRBJ2-3
CDR3: CASSLFAGGPSGTDTQYF
DNA: TGTGCCAGCAGTTTATTTGCGGGGGGGCCTTCCGGCACAGATACGCAGTATTTT

V: TRBV25-1
size: .
D: .
J: TRBJ1-2
CDR3: CASSEWGDYGYTF
DNA: TGTGCCAGCAGTGAATGGGGGGACTATGGCTACACCTTC

V: TRBV7-6
size: .
D: .
J: TRBJ2-1
CDR3: CASSLYRGEQFF
DNA: TGTGCCAGCAGCTTATATAGGGGTGAGCAGTTCTTC

V: TRBV2
size: .
D: .
J: TRBJ1-1
CDR3: CASSEALRGRDTEAFF
DNA: TGTGCCAGCAGTGAAGCGCTTCGGGGCAGGGACACTGAAGCTTTCTTT

V: TRBV2
size: .
D: TRBD2
J: TRBJ2-3
CDR3: CASIGLAVSTDTQYF
DNA: TGTGCCAGCATCGGACTAGCGGTTAGCACAGATACGCAGTATTTT

V: TRBV5-1
size: once
D: .
J: TRBJ2-7
CDR3: CASSLGQGLDEQYF
DNA: TGCGCCAGCAGCTTGGGTCAGGGACTGGACGAGCAGTACTTC

V: TRBV9
size: few
D: TRBD2
J: TRBJ2-1
CDR3: CASSFPGLAANEQFF
DNA: TGTGCCAGCAGCTTCCCGGGACTAGCGGCTAATGAGCAGTTCTTC

V: TRBV11-2
size: once
D: TRBD1
J: TRBJ1-5
CDR3: CASSLGTGGLQPQHF
DNA: TGTGCCAGCAGCTTAGGGACAGGAGGGCTTCAGCCCCAGCATTTT

V: TRBV19
size: .
D: .
J: TRBJ1-5
CDR3: CASSMFFKGNQPQHF
DNA: TGTGCCAGTAGTATGTTCTTTAAGGGGAATCAGCCCCAGCATTTT

V: TRBV5-1
size: .
D: .
J: TRBJ2-5
CDR3: CASSPNYGRRGSEETQYF
DNA: TGCGCCAGCAGCCCGAACTACGGACGGCGCGGATCCGAAGAGACCCAGTACTTC

V: TRBV9
size: .
D: .
J: TRBJ2-1
CDR3: CASSAGSPSSYNEQFF
DNA: TGTGCCAGCAGCGCGGGATCACCTAGCTCCTACAATGAGCAGTTCTTC

V: TRBV4-1
size: few
D: TRBD1
J: TRBJ2-7
CDR3: CASSQKGTGNHEQYF
DNA: TGCGCCAGCAGCCAGAAGGGGACAGGAAACCACGAGCAGTACTTC

V: TRBV10-2
size: .
D: .
J: TRBJ2-5
CDR3: CASSRGSGETQYF
DNA: TGCGCCAGCAGCCGTGGCAGCGGAGAGACCCAGTACTTC

V: TRBV2
size: .
D: .
J: TRBJ2-7
CDR3: CASSVHSSDEQYF
DNA: TGTGCCAGCAGTGTGCACTCGTCGGACGAGCAGTACTTC

V: TRBV10-1
size: .
D: TRBD2
J: TRBJ2-7
CDR3: CASSEKVAGDGYEQYF
DNA: TGCGCCAGCAGTGAGAAGGTAGCGGGAGATGGATACGAGCAGTACTTC

V: TRBV7-9
size: .
D: .
J: TRBJ2-3
CDR3: CASSGAGMSTDTQYF
DNA: TGTGCCAGCAGCGGGGCAGGGATGAGCACAGATACGCAGTATTTT

V: TRBV5-6
size: many
D: TRBD2
J: TRBJ2-5
CDR3: CASSLGTSGAQETQYF
DNA: TGTGCCAGCAGCTTGGGGACTAGCGGGGCCCAAGAGACCCAGTACTTC

V: TRBV7-2
size: .
D: .
J: TRBJ1-2
CDR3: CASSSPGGLNYGYTF
DNA: TGTGCCAGCAGCTCCCCGGGGGGGCTTAACTATGGCTACACCTTC

V: TRBV4-1
size: .
D: .
J: TRBJ1-4
CDR3: CASSQVTVEKLFF
DNA: TGCGCCAGCAGCCAAGTCACTGTCGAAAAACTGTTTTTT

V: TRBV27
size: once
D: TRBD1
J: TRBJ2-7
CDR3: CASSSRGPFSYEQYF
DNA: TGTGCCAGCAGTTCCAGGGGGCCGTTCTCCTACGAGCAGTACTTC

V: TRBV4-1
size: .
D: TRBD2
J: TRBJ2-5
CDR3: CASSQGGTSSSETQYF
DNA: TGCGCCAGCAGCCAAGGGGGGACTAGCTCGTCGGAGACCCAGTACTTC

V: TRBV7-2
size: many
D: .
J: TRBJ2-5
CDR3: CASSFSGSQETQYF
DNA: TGTGCCAGCAGCTTTAGCGGAAGCCAAGAGACCCAGTACTTC

V: TRBV6-1
size: .
D: .
J: TRBJ2-7
CDR3: CASSEGAQLREQYF
DNA: TGTGCCAGCAGTGAAGGGGCCCAGCTCAGGGAGCAGTACTTC

V: TRBV4-1
size: .
D: TRBD2
J: TRBJ2-1
CDR3: CASTTRAGSGLSYNEQFF
DNA: TGCGCCAGCACTACCCGAGCGGGGTCTGGCTTGTCCTACAATGAGCAGTTCTTC

V: TRBV28
size: .
D: TRBD1
J: TRBJ2-7
CDR3: CASSLWAKGQGTYEQYF
DNA: TGTGCCAGCAGTTTATGGGCGAAGGGACAGGGGACCTACGAGCAGTACTTC

V: TRBV5-6
size: .
D: TRBD1
J: TRBJ2-2
CDR3: CASSLDRGRGELFF
DNA: TGTGCCAGCAGCCTGGACAGGGGGCGAGGGGAGCTGTTTTTT

V: TRBV4-1
size: once
D: .
J: TRBJ1-5
CDR3: CASSPFGGDQPQHF
DNA: TGCGCCAGCAGCCCCTTCGGGGGTGATCAGCCCCAGCATTTT

V: TRBV5-6
size: .
D: .
J: TRBJ2-3
CDR3: CASSVGGIDTQYF
DNA: TGTGCCAGCAGCGTGGGAGGTATAGATACGCAGTATTTT

V: TRBV5-4
size: .
D: TRBD2
J: TRBJ2-3
CDR3: CASSRSGSRTDTQYF
DNA: TGTGCCAGCTCACGGAGCGGGAGTCGCACAGATACGCAGTATTTT

V: TRBV30
size: .
D: .
J: TRBJ2-3
CDR3: CAWSGRGRTDTQYF
DNA: TGTGCCTGGAGTGGGAGGGGGCGCACAGATACGCAGTATTTT

V: TRBV2
size: .
D: TRBD1
J: TRBJ2-6
CDR3: CASRGGTGGFSGANVLTF
DNA: TGTGCCAGCAGGGGAGGGACAGGGGGATTCTCTGGGGCCAACGTCCTGACTTTC

V: TRBV18
size: .
D: .
J: TRBJ2-3
CDR3: CASSPRGATGTDTQYF
DNA: TGTGCCAGCTCACCTAGGGGGGCAACGGGCACAGATACGCAGTATTTT

V: TRBV2
size: many
D: TRBD1
J: TRBJ1-2
CDR3: CASSRQGTGYGYTF
DNA: TGTGCCAGCAGCCGACAGGGGACGGGGTATGGCTACACCTTC

V: TRBV5-3
size: .
D: .
J: TRBJ1-1
CDR3: CARMIREGNTEAFF
DNA: TGTGCCAGAATGATCCGGGAGGGGAACACTGAAGCTTTCTTT

V: TRBV28
size: .
D: .
J: TRBJ1-5
CDR3: CASSFLRGIQPQHF
DNA: TGTGCCAGCAGTTTCTTAAGGGGAATTCAGCCCCAGCATTTT

V: TRBV7-9
size: .
D: TRBD1
J: TRBJ2-7
CDR3: CASSYGTGDGYEQYF
DNA: TGTGCCAGCAGCTACGGGACAGGGGATGGGTACGAGCAGTACTTC

V: TRBV7-2
size: .
D: .
J: TRBJ1-1
CDR3: CASSLGRVATEAFF
DNA: TGTGCCAGCAGCTTAGGGAGGGTGGCCACTGAAGCTTTCTTT

V: TRBV5-4
size: .
D: TRBD2
J: TRBJ2-7
CDR3: CASSFTSDEQYF
DNA: TGTGCCAGCAGCTTTACTAGCGACGAGCAGTACTTC

V: TRBV27
size: .
D: TRBD1
J: TRBJ1-2
CDR3: CASSRVTGVGGYTF
DNA: TGTGCCAGCAGCCGGGTGACAGGGGTCGGCGGCTACACCTTC

V: TRBV29-1
size: .
D: .
J: TRBJ2-3
CDR3: CSVVGLGFTDTQYF
DNA: TGCAGCGTTGTAGGGTTAGGCTTCACAGATACGCAGTATTTT

V: TRBV6-1
size: .
D: TRBD1
J: TRBJ1-2
CDR3: CASTEQGVKNYGYTF
DNA: TGTGCCAGCACCGAACAGGGGGTTAAGAACTATGGCTACACCTTC